The present T cell receptor beta chain was sequenced within a study of OX40 agonist ivuxolimab in advanced cancers. Study as a whole: Prior anti-PD-1, anti-PD-L1 or anti-CTLA-4 therapy did not bar entry, and more than 35% had some.

Sequencing used immunoSEQ multiplex PCR; TCRdb keeps in-frame clones, though not all of them. This sample has some 95,000 clones; around 92% occur once, and the top ten carry roughly 0.5%. Per the germline V gene, CDR1 is SGHRS and CDR2 is YFSETQ. The V and J ends lost 2 bases and 5 bases respectively, with 11 bases between them. The CDR3 runs to 14 residues. Concerning this clone: The antigen is not known.

Study results and caveats: Among the least clonally expanded were partial responders at 0.1-3.0 mg/kg. At 0.1 to 3.0 mg/kg, clonal expansion of CD4+ and CD8+ blood T cells had occurred by week 6.

This TCR derives from an adult with an advanced solid tumor such as melanoma, head and neck, liver or kidney cancer. The sample here was CD4+ or CD8+ T cells sorted from blood, taken in a trial of the OX40 agonist ivuxolimab. V is TRBV5-1 and J is TRBJ2-1, with D tentatively TRBD1 or TRBD2 (6 bases each). The CDR3 sequence is CASSFGGINNEQFF. As DNA, the CDR3 is TGCGCCAGCAGCTTCGGGGGCATAAACAATGAGCAGTTCTTC.